This T cell receptor (beta chain) was sequenced for a study of T cells after yellow fever vaccination. Study as a whole: SMART-Seq v4 Ultra Low Input served to prepare low-cell-number fractions.

Template-switching 5'RACE yielded the TCR cDNA; a universal primer site and UMIs were added in the process. TCRdb processed the 5' RACE reads anew with MiXCR; each CDR3 protein has one entry. The sample carries about 330,000 distinct CDR3 sequences, 6.8% recorded once. This clonotype was seen a handful of times. No antigen is known for it. Whole-study results and caveats: Highly abundant clonotypes carried over from the bulk population could end up in FACS-sorted repertoires as contaminants.

CDR1 and CDR2 from the germline V gene are LNHDA and SQIVND (reference sequence). The CDR3 is 13 amino acids. V shed 10 bases and J shed 4 bases, with 14 bases lying between them. The specimen was PBMCs, collected 35 to 50 days after the first yellow fever vaccination. V is TRBV19 and J is TRBJ1-5; D is unclear. This clonotype was obtained from a man aged 18 to 29 who received the YFV17D yellow fever vaccine. CDR3 amino acids: CATLQDGNQPQHF. The CDR3 region has the DNA TGTGCCACCCTTCAGGACGGGAATCAGCCCCAGCATTTT.